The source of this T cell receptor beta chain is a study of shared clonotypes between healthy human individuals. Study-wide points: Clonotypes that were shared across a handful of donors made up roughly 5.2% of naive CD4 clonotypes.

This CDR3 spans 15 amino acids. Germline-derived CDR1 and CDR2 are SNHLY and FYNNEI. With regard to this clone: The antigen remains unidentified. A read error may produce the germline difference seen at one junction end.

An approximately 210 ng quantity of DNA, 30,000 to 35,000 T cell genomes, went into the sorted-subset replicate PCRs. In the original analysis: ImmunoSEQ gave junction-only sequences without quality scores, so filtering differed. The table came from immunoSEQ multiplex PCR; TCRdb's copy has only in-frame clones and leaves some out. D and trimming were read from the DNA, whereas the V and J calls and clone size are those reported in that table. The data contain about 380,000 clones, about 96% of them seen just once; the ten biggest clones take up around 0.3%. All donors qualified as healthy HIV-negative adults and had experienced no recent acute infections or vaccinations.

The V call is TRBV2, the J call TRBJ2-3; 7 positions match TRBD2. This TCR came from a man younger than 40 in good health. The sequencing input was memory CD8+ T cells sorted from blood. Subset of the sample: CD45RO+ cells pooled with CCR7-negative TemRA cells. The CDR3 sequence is CASSEAGRGADTQYF. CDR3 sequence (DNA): TGTGCCAGCAGCGAAGCGGGAAGAGGAGCAGATACGCAGTATTTT.